Listed here is a single T cell receptor (beta chain). The antigen is undetermined. TCRdb's copy holds only in-frame clones and misses some; the assay was immunoSEQ multiplex PCR. Found here are over 60,000 clones, 93% of them singletons; the top ten hold about 2.8%. These data belong to a study of PD-1 blockade in classical Hodgkin lymphoma. Study results and limitations: TCR diversity at baseline was reported to be reduced in newly diagnosed patients relative to healthy donors.

The sample's time point: newly diagnosed, previously untreated cHL patient sample. V was shortened by 5 bases and J by 6 bases, with 8 bases between the two germline ends. This CDR3 region has 11 residues. Germline CDR1 SQVTM, CDR2 ANQGSEA. The source is a human donor with classical Hodgkin lymphoma. Sequenced: peripheral blood mononuclear cells (PBMCs). The rearrangement links TRBV29-1 to TRBJ2-4; D unclear. The chain's CDR3 is CSVLLGNIQYF. CDR3 nucleotide sequence: TGCAGCGTTCTGTTGGGAAACATTCAGTACTTC.